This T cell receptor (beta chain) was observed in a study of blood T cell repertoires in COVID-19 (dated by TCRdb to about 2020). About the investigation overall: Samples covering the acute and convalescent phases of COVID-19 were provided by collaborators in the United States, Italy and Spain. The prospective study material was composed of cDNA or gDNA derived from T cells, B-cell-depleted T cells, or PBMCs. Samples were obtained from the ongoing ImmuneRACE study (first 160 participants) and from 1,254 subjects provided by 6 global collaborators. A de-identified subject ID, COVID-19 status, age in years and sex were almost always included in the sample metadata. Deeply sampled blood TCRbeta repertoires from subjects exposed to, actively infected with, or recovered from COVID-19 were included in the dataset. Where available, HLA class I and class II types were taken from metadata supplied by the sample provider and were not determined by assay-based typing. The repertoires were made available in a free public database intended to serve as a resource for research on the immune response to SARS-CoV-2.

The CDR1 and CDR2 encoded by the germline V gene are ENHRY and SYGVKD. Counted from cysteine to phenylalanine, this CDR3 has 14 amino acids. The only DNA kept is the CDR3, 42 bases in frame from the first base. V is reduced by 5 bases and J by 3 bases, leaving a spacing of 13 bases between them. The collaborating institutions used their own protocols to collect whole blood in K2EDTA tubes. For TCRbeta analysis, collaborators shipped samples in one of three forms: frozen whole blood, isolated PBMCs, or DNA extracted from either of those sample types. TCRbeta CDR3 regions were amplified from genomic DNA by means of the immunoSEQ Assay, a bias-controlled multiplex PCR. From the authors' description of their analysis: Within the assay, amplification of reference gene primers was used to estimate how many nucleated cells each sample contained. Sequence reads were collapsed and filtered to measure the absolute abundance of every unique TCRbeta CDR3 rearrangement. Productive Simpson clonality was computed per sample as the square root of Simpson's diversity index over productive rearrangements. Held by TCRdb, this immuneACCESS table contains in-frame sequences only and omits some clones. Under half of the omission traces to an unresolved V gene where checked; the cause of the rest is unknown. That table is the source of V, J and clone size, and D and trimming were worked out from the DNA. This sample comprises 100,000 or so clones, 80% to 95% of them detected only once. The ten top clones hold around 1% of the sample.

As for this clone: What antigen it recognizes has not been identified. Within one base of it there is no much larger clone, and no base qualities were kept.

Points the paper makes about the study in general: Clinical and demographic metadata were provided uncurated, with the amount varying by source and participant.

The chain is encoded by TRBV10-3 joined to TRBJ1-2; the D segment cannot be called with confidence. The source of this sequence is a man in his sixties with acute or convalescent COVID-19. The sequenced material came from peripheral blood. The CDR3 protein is CAISRTPSDYGYTF. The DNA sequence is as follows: TGTGCCATCAGTAGGACTCCTAGTGACTATGGCTACACCTTC.